A selection of T cell receptor beta chains follows, all from one sample in a study of OX40 agonist ivuxolimab in advanced cancers. Sequencing used immunoSEQ multiplex PCR; TCRdb keeps in-frame clones, though not all of them. Of approximately 77,000 clones detected, approximately 84% appear once; the ten largest clones hold about 0.51%. The sample was CD4+ or CD8+ T cells sorted from blood, taken in a trial of the OX40 agonist ivuxolimab. The receptors were sampled from an adult with an advanced solid tumor such as melanoma, head and neck, liver or kidney cancer. Both conserved end residues are part of each CDR3. A D gene is named only where the DNA matches it firmly. Expanded clones are given a class, and other clones once, few, many or no size at all.

clone_size j_call v_call d_call cdr3_nt cdr3_aa
NA TRBJ2-6 TRBV7-2 TRBD1 TGTGCCAGCAGCAAACGGACAGGGACTGGGGCCAACGTCCTGACTTTC CASSKRTGTGANVLTF
once TRBJ2-7 TRBV5-1 TRBD2 TGCGCCAGCAGGTTGACTAGCGGGGGCTCCTACGAGCAGTACTTC CASRLTSGGSYEQYF
NA TRBJ2-5 TRBV5-1 TRBD1 TGCGCCAGCAGTTACGGGACAGGGTACCAAGAGACCCAGTACTTC CASSYGTGYQETQYF
NA TRBJ2-3 TRBV2 TRBD2 TGTGCCAGCAGGGCGACTAGCACCAGCACAGATACGCAGTATTTT CASRATSTSTDTQYF
NA TRBJ2-7 TRBV28 NA TGTGCCAGCAGTGCCGGACGGACCTACGAGCAGTACTTC CASSAGRTYEQYF
NA TRBJ2-5 TRBV7-2 TRBD1 TGTGCCAGCAGCTGGACAGGTGGGGAGACCCAGTACTTC CASSWTGGETQYF
NA TRBJ1-5 TRBV19 NA TGTGCCAGTAGGGAGACCCCGAATAGCAATCAGCCCCAGCATTTT CASRETPNSNQPQHF
NA TRBJ2-7 TRBV5-4 NA TGTGCCAGCAGTCCTACTACCAGCTCCTACGAGCAGTACTTC CASSPTTSSYEQYF
few TRBJ1-2 TRBV18 TRBD1 TGTGCCAGCTCCCCGGGACAGGGGGGCTACACCTTC CASSPGQGGYTF
NA TRBJ1-2 TRBV6-1 NA TGTGCCAGCAGTGAAATGGGTCAGTTCTATGGCTACACCTTC CASSEMGQFYGYTF
NA TRBJ2-2 TRBV7-3 TRBD2 TGTGCCAGCAGCTCCCAAGGTCCCAGCGGGGGGGCCCCCGGGGAGCTGTTTTTT CASSSQGPSGGAPGELFF
NA TRBJ2-5 TRBV4-3 TRBD1 TGCGCCAGCAGCCCAGAAGTCCAGGGGGCTGAGACCCAGTACTTC CASSPEVQGAETQYF
NA TRBJ2-1 TRBV9 TRBD2 TGTGCCAGCAGCTCGGGGACTAGCGAGTACAATGAGCAGTTCTTC CASSSGTSEYNEQFF
NA TRBJ2-3 TRBV5-1 TRBD2 TGCGCCAGCAGCTTGGATAGCGGGGGTTTAGATACGCAGTATTTT CASSLDSGGLDTQYF
NA TRBJ2-7 TRBV7-2 NA TGTGCCAGCAGCTTAGAGGCGACAGATGGGCGCTACGAGCAGTACTTC CASSLEATDGRYEQYF
once TRBJ2-3 TRBV18 NA TGTGCCAGCTCACTGTTTAGGTCAGGGAGCGCAGCAGATACGCAGTATTTT CASSLFRSGSAADTQYF
NA TRBJ1-3 TRBV11-2 NA TGTGCCAGCAGCTTATTTTTACCGGGACAAGGAAACACCATATATTTT CASSLFLPGQGNTIYF
NA TRBJ2-7 TRBV10-2 NA TGCGCCAGCAGTATAGGACAACTCTCCTACGAGCAGTACTTC CASSIGQLSYEQYF
NA TRBJ2-7 TRBV5-1 TRBD1 TGCGCCAGCAGCACTGGGACAGGGGACCTAGGGGAGTACTTC CASSTGTGDLGEYF
NA TRBJ1-2 TRBV25-1 TRBD1 TGTGCCAGCAGTGAAACCGGACAGGGGGCGGGTGGCTACACCTTC CASSETGQGAGGYTF
NA TRBJ2-3 TRBV7-9 TRBD1 TGTGCCAGCAGCCCGGGACAGGGGGTGACAGATACGCAGTATTTT CASSPGQGVTDTQYF
NA TRBJ2-1 TRBV4-3 NA TGCGCCAGCAGCCAAGAGTACCCAGGATCGTACAATGAGCAGTTCTTC CASSQEYPGSYNEQFF
NA TRBJ2-7 TRBV28 NA TGTGCCAGCAGTTCGGAGGGCCCGGCCCCCTACGAGCAGTACTTC CASSSEGPAPYEQYF
NA TRBJ2-1 TRBV2 TRBD2 TGTGCCAGCAGTGAACAGGCGGGAGGCGGTAATGAGCAGTTCTTC CASSEQAGGGNEQFF
NA TRBJ2-7 TRBV7-9 NA TGTGCCAGCAGCTTACTTCCGGTCGACGAGCAGTACTTC CASSLLPVDEQYF
once TRBJ2-7 TRBV2 NA TGTGCCAGCAGTGTTCAGGGCTACGAGCAGTACTTC CASSVQGYEQYF
NA TRBJ2-1 TRBV18 TRBD1 TGTGCCAGCTCACCACCGTCGACAGGGATGAATGAGCAGTTCTTC CASSPPSTGMNEQFF
NA TRBJ2-1 TRBV28 NA TGTGCCAGCAGTGAACCAACAGCGGGCTCCTACAATGAGCAGTTCTTC CASSEPTAGSYNEQFF
NA TRBJ1-6 TRBV30 NA TGTGCCTGGAGTGTTCACCGGGCTCCCTATAATTCACCCCTCCACTTT CAWSVHRAPYNSPLHF
NA TRBJ1-4 TRBV25-1 NA TGTGCCAGCAGTGACGGACAGTCGAATAATGAAAAACTGTTTTTT CASSDGQSNNEKLFF
NA TRBJ2-1 TRBV28 TRBD2 TGTGCCAGCAGTTTTGGTAGCGGGGGGTACAATGAGCAGTTCTTC CASSFGSGGYNEQFF
NA TRBJ2-3 TRBV5-1 TRBD2 TGCGCCAGCAGCCCCAGCGGGAGTGGGAGCACAGATACGCAGTACTTT CASSPSGSGSTDTQYF
few TRBJ1-1 TRBV19 TRBD1 TGTGCCAGTCGGGACAGGGCGAACACTGAAGCTTTCTTT CASRDRANTEAFF
NA TRBJ1-1 TRBV10-3 TRBD1 TGTGCCATCAGAGGACAGGCGTCGAACACTGAAGCTTTCTTT CAIRGQASNTEAFF
NA TRBJ2-3 TRBV14 NA TGTGCCAGCAGCTCCTGGAGGTCGGCAGGCAGCACAGATACGCAGTATTTT CASSSWRSAGSTDTQYF
NA TRBJ1-1 TRBV6-5 TRBD1 TGTGCCAGCAGTTACTCACGGACAGGGGACACTGAAGCTTTCTTT CASSYSRTGDTEAFF
NA TRBJ1-1 TRBV18 NA TGTGCCAGCACGGGGCAAGAGAACACTGAAGCTTTCTTT CASTGQENTEAFF
NA TRBJ2-1 TRBV19 NA TGTGCCAGTAGTATCCGGGGGTCCTACAATGAGCAGTTCTTC CASSIRGSYNEQFF
NA TRBJ2-2 TRBV10-2 NA TGCGCCAGCACACTTAGCACCGGCACCGGGGAGCTGTTTTTT CASTLSTGTGELFF
NA TRBJ1-1 TRBV2 NA TGTGCCAGCAGTGAAGCGGTGGACATGAACACTGAAGCTTTCTTT CASSEAVDMNTEAFF
NA TRBJ2-1 TRBV16 NA TGTGCCAGCAGCCCCAGGGGACGGGAGAGGTACAATGAGCAGTTCTTC CASSPRGRERYNEQFF
NA TRBJ1-2 TRBV6-1 TRBD1 TGTGCCACCTCGGGACAGGGAGGGGGCTATGGCTACACCTTC CATSGQGGGYGYTF
NA TRBJ1-1 TRBV10-3 NA TGTGCCATCAGTGAGTCGAGGAAAGCTTTCTTT CAISESRKAFF